These 9 T cell receptor beta chains were all obtained from the same sample, sequenced in a study of CXCR3-negative and CXCR3-positive naive CD8 T cells. Libraries were UMI-labeled 5' RACE TRB cDNA. TCRdb re-called the 5' RACE reads and gives one entry per CDR3 protein, without DNA. This sample contains over 80,000 distinct CDR3 sequences. The sequenced sample consisted of naive CXCR3- CD8+ T cells from blood. Subset: CD45RO-CCR7+CD27+CD95- naive CD8+ T cells lacking CXCR3 (TNR3-). The source of these receptors is a human donor in good health. Some clones in this sample may be carry-over from other donors' samples.

This chain uses TRBV29-1 with TRBJ1-1; TCRdb returns TRBD1, unconfirmable since there is no DNA. This CDR3 spans 13 amino acids. Germline V gene data show CDR1 as SQVTM and CDR2 as ANQGSEA. The CDR3 protein is CSVEEGAYTEAFF. Full variable domain (remainder filled in from reference TRBV29-1 and TRBJ1-1): SAVISQKPSRDICQRGTSLTIQCQVDSQVTMMFWYRQQPGQSLTLIATANQGSEATYESGFVIDKFPISRPNLTFSTLTVSNMSPEDSSIYLCSVEEGAYTEAFFGQGTRLTVV.

The chain uses TRBV7-9 and TRBJ2-5. This CDR3 comprises 14 residues. Germline-derived CDR1 and CDR2 are SEHNR and FQNEAQ (reference sequence). CDR3 region: CASSSSGYQETQYF.

The V and J genes are TRBV29-1 and TRBJ2-1; the D call from TCRdb, TRBD1, cannot be confirmed without DNA. CDR1 SQVTM and CDR2 ANQGSEA come from the germline V gene. This CDR3 comprises 16 residues. This CDR3 reads CSVPQSGQTPDNEQFF.

This sequence joins TRBV29-1 and TRBJ2-1; TCRdb's D call of TRBD2 is untestable without DNA. Germline CDR1 and CDR2: SQVTM and ANQGSEA. The CDR3 totals 14 residues. CDR3 protein: CSVGGLASYNEQFF.

The rearrangement uses TRBV30 and TRBJ2-1. The CDR3 runs to 13 residues. Germline V CDR1 and CDR2: GTSNPN, SVGIG (reference sequence). The CDR3 spells CAWSPDGNNEQFF.

The V call is TRBV29-1, the J call TRBJ2-1; the TCRdb call, TRBD2, lacks DNA for checking. The germline V gene has CDR1 SQVTM and CDR2 ANQGSEA. The CDR3 has 15 residues. The CDR3 loop is CSAGTSGRYYNEQFF.

The chain couples TRBV29-1 to TRBJ2-7; the TCRdb call, TRBD1, lacks DNA for checking. The germline gives CDR1 SQVTM, CDR2 ANQGSEA. This CDR3 spans 15 amino acids. CDR3 protein: CSVEEGNRGLYEQYF.

The chain recombines TRBV7-9 with TRBJ2-1; lacking DNA, the TRBD1 call made by TCRdb goes unchecked. The CDR3 contains 11 residues. CDR1 and CDR2 from the germline V gene are SEHNR and FQNEAQ (reference sequence). CDR3 region: CASSLNREQFF.

The genes are TRBV7-9 and TRBJ2-5; TCRdb gives TRBD1 as the D gene, but with no DNA this cannot be confirmed. The CDR3 length is 14 residues. Germline V CDR1 and CDR2: SEHNR, FQNEAQ (reference sequence). This CDR3 reads CASSLGPGPETQYF. Looking up the rest from reference TRBV7-9 and TRBJ2-5 gives the full variable domain: DTGVSQNPRHKITKRGQNVTFRCDPISEHNRLYWYRQTLGQGPEFLTYFQNEAQLEKSRLLSDRFSAERPKGSFSTLEIQRTEQGDSAMYLCASSLGPGPETQYFGPGTRLLVL.